Listed below are T cell receptor beta chains from one sample, sequenced in a study of T cells in Graves' hyperthyroidism and ophthalmopathy. TCRdb independently ran MiXCR on the multiplex PCR reads; one entry per CDR3 protein. The top ten hold less than 30% of the sample, which has a few hundred thousand distinct CDR3 sequences, around 15% seen once. The sequenced sample consisted of blood. Source of these receptors: a woman younger than 45 with Graves' ophthalmopathy. Both conserved end residues are part of each CDR3. D genes are given only for firm matches. Where a row states a size, it is once, few, many or the class of an expanded clone; other rows omit it.

v_gene: TRBV2
abundance: -
j_gene: TRBJ2-7
d_gene: -
CDR3nt: TGTGCCAGCAGCTCCTGGGACGGAGACTCCTACGAGCAGTACTTC
CDR3aa: CASSSWDGDSYEQYF

v_gene: TRBV7-9
abundance: few
j_gene: TRBJ2-7
d_gene: -
CDR3nt: TGTGCCAGCACACCCTCCGGGAGCCCCTACGAGCAGTACTTC
CDR3aa: CASTPSGSPYEQYF

v_gene: TRBV7-2
abundance: many
j_gene: TRBJ2-3
d_gene: -
CDR3nt: TGTGCCAGCAGCTTGGCGGGAGAGAGGGGGAGGGGCACAGATACGCAGTATTTT
CDR3aa: CASSLAGERGRGTDTQYF

v_gene: TRBV20-1
abundance: few
j_gene: TRBJ2-3
d_gene: TRBD2
CDR3nt: TGCAGTGCTTGGCCCGGACTAGCGGACACAGATACGCAGTATTTT
CDR3aa: CSAWPGLADTDTQYF

v_gene: TRBV28
abundance: many
j_gene: TRBJ2-3
d_gene: TRBD2
CDR3nt: TGTGCCAGCAGTTTTCTATCGGCGGGAGGGCCGACAGATACGCAGTATTTT
CDR3aa: CASSFLSAGGPTDTQYF

v_gene: TRBV4-3
abundance: many
j_gene: TRBJ2-3
d_gene: -
CDR3nt: TGCGCCAGCAGCCAAGGCGAGAGCACAGATACGCAGTATTTT
CDR3aa: CASSQGESTDTQYF

v_gene: TRBV11-2
abundance: many
j_gene: TRBJ1-1
d_gene: TRBD1
CDR3nt: TGTGCCAGCAGCTCCTCATCCAACAGGGGGGCTGAAGCTTTCTTT
CDR3aa: CASSSSSNRGAEAFF

v_gene: TRBV27
abundance: -
j_gene: TRBJ2-2
d_gene: -
CDR3nt: TGTGCCAGCAGTTTATCGACGACGCACGGGGAGCTGTTTTTT
CDR3aa: CASSLSTTHGELFF

v_gene: TRBV7-9
abundance: many
j_gene: TRBJ2-2
d_gene: -
CDR3nt: TGTGCCAGCAGCGTTAGCGACTCGAACACCGGGGAGCTGTTTTTT
CDR3aa: CASSVSDSNTGELFF

v_gene: TRBV29-1
abundance: -
j_gene: TRBJ2-3
d_gene: -
CDR3nt: TGCAGCGTCGCCCCGGGGGATACGCAGTATTTT
CDR3aa: CSVAPGDTQYF

v_gene: TRBV20-1
abundance: many
j_gene: TRBJ2-1
d_gene: TRBD2
CDR3nt: TGCAGTGCCAGTATAGCGGGAGGCCCCAACAATGAGCAGTTCTTC
CDR3aa: CSASIAGGPNNEQFF

v_gene: TRBV5-4
abundance: -
j_gene: TRBJ2-3
d_gene: TRBD1
CDR3nt: TGTGCCAGCTCCAACGCATTGGACAGGGGGCCAGATACGCAGTATTTT
CDR3aa: CASSNALDRGPDTQYF

v_gene: TRBV12-3/TRBV12-4
abundance: few
j_gene: TRBJ1-5
d_gene: -
CDR3nt: TGTGCCAGCAACCCTGAGGGGGACGGTCAGCCCCAGCATTTT
CDR3aa: CASNPEGDGQPQHF

v_gene: TRBV29-1
abundance: few
j_gene: TRBJ2-1
d_gene: TRBD2
CDR3nt: TGCAGCGTTGACCCAAGCGGGAGTGGATACAATGAGCAGTTCTTC
CDR3aa: CSVDPSGSGYNEQFF

v_gene: TRBV10-1
abundance: -
j_gene: TRBJ1-1
d_gene: TRBD1
CDR3nt: TGCGCCAGCAGTGACCCACAGGGGGAGGGCACTGAAGCTTTCTTT
CDR3aa: CASSDPQGEGTEAFF

v_gene: TRBV28
abundance: many
j_gene: TRBJ1-5
d_gene: -
CDR3nt: TGTGCCAGCAGTTTTACCTTAGAGGGACCGCGAGCAGATCAGCCCCAGCATTTT
CDR3aa: CASSFTLEGPRADQPQHF

v_gene: TRBV14
abundance: many
j_gene: TRBJ2-1
d_gene: -
CDR3nt: TGTGCCAGCAGCCAACGAGCCGTTAATGAGCAGTTCTTC
CDR3aa: CASSQRAVNEQFF

v_gene: TRBV20-1
abundance: many
j_gene: TRBJ2-1
d_gene: TRBD2
CDR3nt: TGCAGTGCTGGGACTAGCGGCAATGAGCAGTTCTTC
CDR3aa: CSAGTSGNEQFF

v_gene: TRBV27
abundance: many
j_gene: TRBJ1-1
d_gene: TRBD1
CDR3nt: TGTGCCAGCAGAAAACAGGGGTCGGTCACTGAAGCTTTCTTT
CDR3aa: CASRKQGSVTEAFF

v_gene: TRBV27
abundance: many
j_gene: TRBJ2-7
d_gene: -
CDR3nt: TGTGCCAGCAGCTTAGCCAGGGGATACGAGCAGTACTTC
CDR3aa: CASSLARGYEQYF

v_gene: TRBV27
abundance: many
j_gene: TRBJ2-7
d_gene: -
CDR3nt: TGTGCCAGCAGTTTTTACCCCGCGTACGAGCAGTACTTC
CDR3aa: CASSFYPAYEQYF

v_gene: TRBV6-1
abundance: -
j_gene: TRBJ1-2
d_gene: TRBD1
CDR3nt: TGTGCCAGCAGCCAACACAAGGGGGCCCCTAACTATGGCTACACCTTC
CDR3aa: CASSQHKGAPNYGYTF

v_gene: TRBV2
abundance: many
j_gene: TRBJ2-7
d_gene: -
CDR3nt: TGTGCCGCCCAGACAGGATTCTACGAGCAGTACTTC
CDR3aa: CAAQTGFYEQYF